The present T cell receptor beta chain was sequenced within a study of cytomegalovirus exposure and HLA in healthy donors. TCRdb keeps only in-frame clones here, not all; method: immunoSEQ multiplex PCR. The sample has 100,000 to 150,000 clones, approximately 92% seen once; the top ten hold less than 1.5%. The CDR3 covers 13 residues. Germline lookup yields CDR1 SQVTM and CDR2 ANQGSEA. V shed 7 bases and J 1 base; nucleotides not matched to a gene: 4. The sequence derives from a woman aged 18-29 years in good health and CMV-seronegative. Sequenced input: PBMCs. This chain uses TRBV29-1 with TRBJ2-3, with 8 bases matching TRBD1. The CDR3 bases are TGCAGCGCTCCGGGACAGGGCACAGATACGCAGTATTTT. This gives the protein CSAPGQGTDTQYF.